Listed here are 4 T cell receptor beta chains from one sample, sequenced in a study of monozygotic twins with inflammatory bowel disease (dated by TCRdb to about 2019). The library was obtained by 5' RACE. This sample was sequenced with an Illumina HiSeq 2500. Through TCRdb reprocessing, the reads give one entry per CDR3 protein sequence; DNA is omitted. The table of this sample itemizes about 380,000 distinct CDR3 sequences. The ten largest account for 2.5% to 3% of the sample. What was sequenced was blood. These receptors came from a human donor with ulcerative colitis or Crohn's disease, or a healthy co-twin of an affected twin (not recorded which).

This chain connects TRBV6-5 to TRBJ1-2; TCRdb designates TRBD1, a call that cannot be tested without DNA. Germline values: CDR1 MNHEY, CDR2 SVGAGI. This CDR3 is 13 amino acids long. The CDR3 is CASSFGQFYGYTF.

This sequence joins TRBV7-2 and TRBJ2-1; the D call of TRBD1 rests on TCRdb alone, since no DNA is present to check it. CDR1 SGHTA and CDR2 FQGNSA come from the germline V gene. The CDR3 has 14 amino acids. This CDR3 reads CASTPGTAYNEQFF.

This CDR3 is CASSQPGQASYEQYF. This rearrangement joins TRBV4-2 to TRBJ2-7; TCRdb indicates TRBD1, and absent DNA this call remains unverified. The CDR3 totals 15 residues. The germline V gene has CDR1 LGHNA and CDR2 YNFKEQ.

The chain combines TRBV29-1 with TRBJ2-7; TCRdb reports TRBD1, a call that lacks DNA to check it against. The CDR3 is 14 amino acids. Germline-derived CDR1 and CDR2 are SQVTM and ANQGSEA. The CDR3 protein is CSVGAGTESYEQYF.